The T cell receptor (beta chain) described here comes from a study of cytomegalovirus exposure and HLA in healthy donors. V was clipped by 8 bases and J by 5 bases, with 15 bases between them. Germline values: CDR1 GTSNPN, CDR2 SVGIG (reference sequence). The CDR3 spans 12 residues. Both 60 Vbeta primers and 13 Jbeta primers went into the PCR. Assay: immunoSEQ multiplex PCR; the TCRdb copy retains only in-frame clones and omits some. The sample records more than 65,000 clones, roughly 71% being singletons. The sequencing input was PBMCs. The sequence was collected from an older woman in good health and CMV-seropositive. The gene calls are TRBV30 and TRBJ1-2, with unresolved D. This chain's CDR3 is CAQKKTGYGYTF. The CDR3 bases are TGTGCCCAAAAAAAAACCGGGTATGGCTACACCTTC.